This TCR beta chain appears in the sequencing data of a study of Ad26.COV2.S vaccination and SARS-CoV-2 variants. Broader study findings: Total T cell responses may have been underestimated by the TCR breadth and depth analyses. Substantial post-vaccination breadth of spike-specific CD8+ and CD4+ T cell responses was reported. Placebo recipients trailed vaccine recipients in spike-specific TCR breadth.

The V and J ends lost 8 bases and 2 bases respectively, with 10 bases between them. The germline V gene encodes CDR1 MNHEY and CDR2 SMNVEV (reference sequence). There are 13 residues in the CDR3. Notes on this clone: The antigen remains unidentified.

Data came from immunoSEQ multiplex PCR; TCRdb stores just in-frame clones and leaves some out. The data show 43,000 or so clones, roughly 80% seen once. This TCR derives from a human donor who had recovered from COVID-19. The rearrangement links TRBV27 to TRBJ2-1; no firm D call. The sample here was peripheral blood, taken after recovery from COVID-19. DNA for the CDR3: TGTGCCAGCTGCATGAGTGCCTACAATGAGCAGTTCTTC. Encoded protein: CASCMSAYNEQFF.